Listed below are T cell receptor beta chains from one sample, sequenced in a study of CD8+ T cells in alopecia areata. Here immunoSEQ multiplex PCR was the method, and the copy in TCRdb shows in-frame clones only, minus some. Here the sample spans around 300,000 clones, around 64% being singletons. Sequenced here: CD4+ T cells sorted from blood, sampled at approximately week 52, from a patient treated with tofacitinib. These receptors came from a human donor with alopecia areata. The CDR3 runs from the conserved cysteine through the conserved F or W. The D gene is left open where the match is weak. A clone size is listed for some rows: how often the clone was seen (once, few, many), or a class if it is expanded.

cdr3_nt cdr3_aa d_call clone_size j_call v_call
TGTGCCAGCAGCCAAGATTTAACAGCCCGTAGCAATCAGCCCCAGCATTTT CASSQDLTARSNQPQHF NA NA TRBJ1-5 TRBV4-2
TGTGCCAGTAGTATAATCGCCGGGAATCAGCCCCAGCATTTT CASSIIAGNQPQHF NA few TRBJ1-5 TRBV19
TGTGCCAGCAGGGGGACAGGGCACTATGGCTACACCTTC CASRGTGHYGYTF TRBD1 few TRBJ1-2 TRBV2
TGCGCCAGCAGCTTGGGGGGACAGGACACAGATACGCAGTATTTT CASSLGGQDTDTQYF TRBD1 NA TRBJ2-3 TRBV5-1
TGTGCCAGCAGTTTAGTTGCGGGGGGGCAGGGCGAGCAGTACTTC CASSLVAGGQGEQYF TRBD2 few TRBJ2-7 TRBV27
TGTGCCTGGAAAAGAGAGCCTAACAATTCACCCCTCCACTTT CAWKREPNNSPLHF NA few TRBJ1-6 TRBV30
TGTGCCAGCAGCTGGGGGCTACAGGGTGGCGCTGAAGCTTTCTTT CASSWGLQGGAEAFF NA few TRBJ1-1 TRBV5-4
TGTGCCAGCAGCCCAAGGGAGGACTCCTACGAGCAGTACTTC CASSPREDSYEQYF NA NA TRBJ2-7 TRBV7-9
TGTGCCAGCTCACCAAGGGGCACAAGAGCTAACTATGGCTACACCTTC CASSPRGTRANYGYTF NA NA TRBJ1-2 TRBV18
TGTGCCTGGAGTTACCCAGGGGCGGTGATAACTGAAGCTTTCTTT CAWSYPGAVITEAFF NA NA TRBJ1-1 TRBV30
TGTGCCAGCAGCTTGGGGGGTCCTAGCACAGATACGCAGTATTTT CASSLGGPSTDTQYF NA few TRBJ2-3 TRBV5-6
TGTGCCAGCAGCCGTTTGTCGACAGGTTTGGAGACCCAGTACTTC CASSRLSTGLETQYF NA NA TRBJ2-5 TRBV27
TGTGCCAGCAGCTTGGAGGCCCAGTACGAGCAGTACTTC CASSLEAQYEQYF NA NA TRBJ2-7 TRBV5-4
TGTGCCAGCAGCCCGACAGTCTATGGCTACACCTTC CASSPTVYGYTF NA NA TRBJ1-2 TRBV7-2
TGTGCCAGCAGCGTAGGAGTTTCACCCCTCCACTTT CASSVGVSPLHF NA NA TRBJ1-6 TRBV9
TGTGCCAGCAGCTCGACCCGGACAGGGGGCTTAATTGGCTACACCTTC CASSSTRTGGLIGYTF TRBD1 many TRBJ1-2 TRBV7-9
TGTGCCAGCAGCCGACAGCATAGCAATCAGCCCCAGCATTTT CASSRQHSNQPQHF NA few TRBJ1-5 TRBV7-2
TGTGCCACCAGCGGACTAGCGGGGTGGGAGACCCAGTACTTC CATSGLAGWETQYF TRBD2 NA TRBJ2-5 TRBV15
TGTGCCAGCAGCCCAGAGTTGGCCGGGCCCCGACCCGGGGAGCTGTTTTTT CASSPELAGPRPGELFF NA NA TRBJ2-2 TRBV7-3
TGTGCCAGCAGCTTGGTGACAGCGAGGAGCACAGATACGCAGTATTTT CASSLVTARSTDTQYF NA few TRBJ2-3 TRBV5-4
TGTGCCACCAGCAGAGATACCTACGAGCAGTACTTC CATSRDTYEQYF NA NA TRBJ2-7 TRBV15
TGTGCCAGCAGCTTAAGCACAGATACGCAGTATTTT CASSLSTDTQYF NA NA TRBJ2-3 TRBV13
TGTGCCAGCCGGCCAAGGCACGGCGGGTCCACTGAAGCTTTCTTT CASRPRHGGSTEAFF NA NA TRBJ1-1 TRBV16
TGTGCCAGCTCACCAATGGCAGGCGGCGTCCAAGAGACCCAGTACTTC CASSPMAGGVQETQYF NA NA TRBJ2-5 TRBV18
TGTGCCAGCAGCAAAGAGTCGACGGTCTACAATGAGCAGTTCTTC CASSKESTVYNEQFF NA NA TRBJ2-1 TRBV4-2
TGTGCCAGCAGCTTAGAACTAGCGGGGGGGACCCAGTACTTC CASSLELAGGTQYF TRBD2 NA TRBJ2-5 TRBV7-2
TGCGCCAGCAGCCAAGATCGGTCAGCTAGCACAGATACGCAGTATTTT CASSQDRSASTDTQYF NA NA TRBJ2-3 TRBV4-1
TGTGCCAGCAGCCACGGAACTAATGAAAAACTGTTTTTT CASSHGTNEKLFF NA NA TRBJ1-4 TRBV14
TGTGCCAGCAGCGTAGCAGGGGGTCTTTACAATGAGCAGTTCTTC CASSVAGGLYNEQFF TRBD1 NA TRBJ2-1 TRBV9
TGCAGCGTTGACGGACTAGTCCCCGGGGAGCTGTTTTTT CSVDGLVPGELFF TRBD2 NA TRBJ2-2 TRBV29-1